The clone carrying this T cell receptor (beta chain) was seen a single time. V dropped 5 bases and J dropped 5; count of bases not matched to a gene: 4. CDR3 size: 14 residues. Germline-derived CDR1 and CDR2 are SNHLY and FYNNEI. The table came from immunoSEQ multiplex PCR; TCRdb's copy has only in-frame clones and leaves some out. This table holds some 76,000 clones, more than 65% found once. This sample stems from a study of blood T cell repertoires in COVID-19. Sequencing used peripheral blood. The source of this sequence is a man in his fifties or sixties with acute or convalescent COVID-19. The genes are TRBV2 and TRBJ1-5; 9 nucleotides match TRBD1. The DNA of the CDR3 is TGTGCCAGCAGTCGGACAGGGGTGGATCAGCCCCAGCATTTT. The encoded protein is CASSRTGVDQPQHF.